The entry below gives a single T cell receptor beta chain sequence along with its context. V shed 2 bases and J shed 6 bases, with 11 bases lying between them. The germline CDR1 and CDR2 sequences are SGHVS and FNYEAQ. The CDR3 consists of 15 residues. The sample is drawn from a study of blood T cell repertoires in COVID-19. Study-wide context: Sample material is recorded as cDNA or gDNA derived from T cells, B-cell-depleted T cells, or PBMCs.

In the original processing: Amplification of reference gene primers was used by the study to estimate nucleated cell counts. Clones were read by immunoSEQ multiplex PCR, and TCRdb kept only the in-frame ones, dropping some. V and J calls plus clone size are reproduced from that table; the DNA served to infer D and trimming. Among 60,000 to 85,000 clones listed, roughly 80% were seen once. The sequencing input was peripheral blood. The chain combines TRBV7-6 with TRBJ1-6; D might be TRBD1 (5 bases). This clonotype was obtained from a woman aged 55-69 years with acute or convalescent COVID-19. Written as DNA, the CDR3 is TGTGCCAGCAGCTTATCGGGGGTCGGTAATTCACCCCTCCACTTT. Its translation: CASSLSGVGNSPLHF.